Each of the 27 T cell receptor beta chains below was sequenced from the same sample in a study of technical replicates of blood from a handful of donors (TCRdb year 2017). Receptor libraries were prepared by the immunoSEQ multiplex PCR assay. As stored in TCRdb, this immuneACCESS dataset retains in-frame rearrangements with V and J assigned. A fraction of the clones does not appear; measured against another copy, unresolved V genes explain less than half of the discrepancy, and the remainder lacks a known reason. The sample includes roughly 62,000 clones, with around 91% observed a single time. The biggest ten clones account for 3% to 5% of the sample. The sample consisted of PBMCs. The receptors come from a human donor in good health. Some clones in this sample may be carry-over from other donors' samples.

This clone has a handful of counts. This chain connects TRBV29-1 to TRBJ1-2; D possibly corresponds to TRBD1 (5 bases). V was trimmed by 3 bases and J by 0 bases, leaving 8 bases between them. The CDR3 consists of 13 residues. The germline V gene has CDR1 SQVTM and CDR2 ANQGSEA. DNA of the CDR3: TGCAGCGTTGACAGGGCCACTAACTATGGCTACACCTTC. Translated: CSVDRATNYGYTF.

This clone was recorded a few times. The chain employs TRBV7-2 and TRBJ2-3; 7 bases map to TRBD1. The CDR3 loop spans 17 amino acids. The J segment lost 8 bases and the V segment lost 1 base, leaving 15 bases of the junction unmatched. Germline V gives CDR1 SGHTA, CDR2 FQGNSA. The DNA for the CDR3 is TGTGCCAGCAGCTTAGGAACAGGAGACAGGGTGGTTGGTACGCAGTATTTT. This gives the protein CASSLGTGDRVVGTQYF.

The J gene is TRBJ1-6, the V gene TRBV10-1; D perhaps matches TRBD1 (6 bases). Germline loops: CDR1 WNHNN, CDR2 SYGVQD (reference sequence). There are 19 residues in the CDR3. Trimming pared 6 bases from V and 17 bases from J, leaving 38 bases between. This CDR3 is CASRLRDMTGPPQTLGFHF. Written as DNA, the CDR3 is TGCGCCAGCAGGCTACGGGACATGACGGGACCCCCCCAAACCCTGGGTTTCCACTTT.

The J gene is TRBJ2-5, the V gene TRBV7-2; TRBD2 matches at 10 bases. V lost 5 bases, J lost 2 bases, and 5 bases stayed unmatched. This CDR3 has 15 residues. Germline values: CDR1 SGHTA, CDR2 FQGNSA. The CDR3 DNA reads as TGTGCCAGCAGCAAACCGGGACTAGCGCAAGAGACCCAGTACTTC. Protein product: CASSKPGLAQETQYF.

The chain links TRBV7-9 to TRBJ1-2; possibly TRBD1 for D (5 bases). The CDR3 covers 16 residues. CDR1 and CDR2 from the germline V gene are SEHNR and FQNEAQ (reference sequence). The ends were cut back, 2 bases at V and 3 bases at J, with 16 bases in the middle. In DNA, the CDR3 is TGTGCCAGCAGCTTATCCGGCGGGACTACTCACTATGGCTACACCTTC. Protein: CASSLSGGTTHYGYTF.

This clone appeared a single time. The chain is built from TRBV11-2 and TRBJ2-5, with D maybe TRBD2 (6 bases). The CDR3 consists of 13 residues. CDR1 is SGHAT, CDR2 FQNNGV, per germline. Trimming pared 3 bases from V and 6 bases from J, leaving 11 bases between. CDR3 nucleotides: TGTGCCAGCAGCTTCAGGACTATGCAGACCCAGTACTTC. Translated: CASSFRTMQTQYF.

The V call is TRBV29-1, the J call TRBJ2-1, with 7 bases identical to TRBD1. With 4 bases clipped from V and 4 bases from J, the junction kept 4 bases outside the gene matches. The CDR3 spans 13 residues. The germline V gene encodes CDR1 SQVTM and CDR2 ANQGSEA. The CDR3 reads CSVGQGFYNEQFF. The CDR3 DNA reads TGCAGCGTTGGACAGGGTTTTTACAATGAGCAGTTCTTC.

The chain has TRBV6-5 and TRBJ2-7; 7 positions match TRBD1. This CDR3 has 14 amino acids. V lost 6 bases and J lost 7; bases outside the gene matches: 12. CDR1 is MNHEY and CDR2 is SVGAGI in the germline V gene. For the CDR3, the DNA is TGTGCCAGCAGCACCGTGGACAGGTTCAGGGAGCAGTACTTC. It yields the protein CASSTVDRFREQYF.

With regard to this clone: Different DNA sequences within this sample yield the same CDR3. The chain couples TRBV19 to TRBJ1-6; 10 bases line up with TRBD1. V shed 5 bases, J shed 6 bases, and the junction held 1 base outside the gene matches. Germline values: CDR1 LNHDA, CDR2 SQIVND (reference sequence). The CDR3 totals 14 residues. The CDR3 protein is CASSRTGGNSPLHF. The CDR3 DNA sequence: TGTGCCAGTAGTCGGACAGGGGGTAATTCACCCCTCCACTTT. The entire variable domain, with the rest obtained from reference TRBV19 and TRBJ1-6, is as follows: DGGITQSPKYLFRKEGQNVTLSCEQNLNHDAMYWYRQDPGQGLRLIYYSQIVNDFQKGDIAEGYSVSREKKESFPLTVTSAQKNPTAFYLCASSRTGGNSPLHFGNGTRLTVT.

The chain combines TRBV6-1 with TRBJ1-6; D ambiguous. Trimming cost V 2 bases and J 10 bases, with 15 bases left between them. The CDR3 is 15 amino acids. From germline, CDR1 is MNHNS and CDR2 SASEGT. CDR3 in DNA: TGTGCCAGCAGTGAAATCCTCCGGGATGGGTCACCCCTCCACTTT. It specifies CASSEILRDGSPLHF.

This clone was detected once. The chain uses TRBV5-4 and TRBJ2-1; 9 positions match TRBD2. Germline CDR1 reads SGHNT; CDR2 reads YYREEE (reference sequence). Trimming took 7 bases from V and 6 from J; bases not matched to a gene: 8. There are 14 residues in the CDR3. The CDR3 reads CASPSGGGANEQFF. The CDR3 nucleotides read TGTGCCAGCCCTTCGGGCGGGGGGGCCAATGAGCAGTTCTTC.

The gene calls are TRBV18 and TRBJ2-1; TRBD2 agrees at 9 bases. V trimming: 5 bases; J trimming: 3 bases; junction bases outside the gene matches: 5. CDR1 and CDR2 from the germline V gene are KGHSH and LQKENI. This CDR3 is built from 15 residues. CDR3 amino acids: CASSSRTSDYNEQFF. The CDR3 bases are TGTGCCAGCTCATCAAGGACTAGCGACTACAATGAGCAGTTCTTC.

Only one count was recorded for this clone. The chain combines TRBV4-3 with TRBJ2-7; TRBD2 matches at 7 bases. The CDR3 is 18 residues long. Germline loops: CDR1 LGHNA, CDR2 YSLEER. V dropped 0 bases and J dropped 0; count of bases not matched to a gene: 11. CDR3 sequence: CASSQEFEAGLLSYEQYF. CDR3 sequence (DNA): TGCGCCAGCAGCCAAGAGTTCGAAGCGGGACTACTCTCCTACGAGCAGTACTTC.

A single count supports this clone. This CDR3 reads CASSQVDSPHGYTF. The CDR3 nucleotides are TGTGCCAGCAGCCAAGTGGACAGCCCTCATGGCTACACCTTC. V gene TRBV14 combines with J gene TRBJ1-2; D is perhaps TRBD1 (6 bases). The CDR3 covers 14 residues. Looked up from germline, CDR1 is SGHDN and CDR2 is FVKESK. Trimming took 1 base from V and 6 from J, leaving 12 bases between them.

The chain recombines TRBV6-5 with TRBJ1-1; 9 bases agree with TRBD1. In germline, CDR1 is MNHEY, CDR2 SVGAGI. This CDR3 is built from 13 residues. V trimming: 8 bases; J trimming: 11 bases; junction bases outside the gene matches: 12. The chain's CDR3 is CASCRGQGSWAFF. The CDR3 DNA reads TGTGCCAGCTGCCGAGGACAGGGGAGTTGGGCTTTCTTT.

This clone was counted only a few times. The gene calls are TRBV5-1 and TRBJ2-1; no reliable D call. Trimming removed 0 bases from V and 0 bases from J, with 10 bases in between. The V gene's germline CDR1 is SGHRS and CDR2 YFSETQ. CDR3 length equals 16 residues. CDR3 loop: CASSLGVSLSYNEQFF. CDR3 nucleotides: TGCGCCAGCAGCTTGGGTGTCAGTCTCTCCTACAATGAGCAGTTCTTC.

The genes are TRBV18 and TRBJ2-5; 7 nucleotides align to TRBD1. CDR1 and CDR2 (germline): KGHSH, LQKENI. This CDR3 comprises 13 residues. V was clipped by 6 bases and J by 4 bases; unmatched bases: 5. CDR3 region: CASSPTGSETQYF. Here the CDR3 DNA reads TGTGCCAGCTCGCCGACAGGGTCAGAGACCCAGTACTTC.

The chain uses TRBV12-5 and TRBJ1-4; D not certain. The CDR3 covers 13 residues. Deletions cut 1 base from V and 12 bases from J, with 12 bases between. Germline V lookup: CDR1 LGHNT, CDR2 FRNRAP. The CDR3 region has the DNA TGTGCTAGTGGTTTGGGGACTGGACGGGAACTGTTTTTT. It is translated as CASGLGTGRELFF.

The V and J genes are TRBV6-5 and TRBJ2-1, with a tentative D call TRBD2 (7 bases). Trimming removed 5 bases at V and 10 bases at J, with 21 bases between. The CDR3 consists of 15 residues. The V gene's germline CDR1 is MNHEY and CDR2 SVGAGI. In DNA, the CDR3 is TGTGCCAGCAGTCCCGGGGGAGGGGGGAGAACGGAGCAGTTCTTC. Amino acids: CASSPGGGGRTEQFF.

V usage is TRBV4-1 and J usage is TRBJ1-5; 7 nucleotides line up with TRBD1. The CDR3 spans 16 residues. The germline V gene has CDR1 MGHRA and CDR2 YSYEKL. With V trimmed by 2 bases and J by 6 bases, 10 bases remained unmatched. CDR3 region: CASSQTGGTVVQPQHF. The CDR3 DNA is TGCGCCAGCAGCCAAACGGGCGGGACAGTTGTTCAGCCCCAGCATTTT.

The chain has TRBV10-3 and TRBJ2-3, with 7 bases lining up with TRBD1. Trimming took 6 bases from V and 0 from J; bases not matched to a gene: 6. The CDR3 is 15 amino acids. The germline V gene encodes CDR1 ENHRY and CDR2 SYGVKD. The CDR3, as DNA: TGTGCCATCAGCGCGGACAGGACTAGCACAGATACGCAGTATTTT. This codes for CAISADRTSTDTQYF.

V and J are TRBV5-1 and TRBJ1-3; a possible D gene is TRBD1 (5 bases). Germline loops: CDR1 SGHRS, CDR2 YFSETQ. V dropped 0 bases and J dropped 3 bases, with 7 bases sitting between them. There are 14 residues in the CDR3. The CDR3 sequence is CASSLAGIGNTIYF. The CDR3 DNA reads as TGCGCCAGCAGCTTGGCAGGGATTGGAAACACCATATATTTT.

This clone was seen once. The J gene is TRBJ2-7, the V gene TRBV5-6; a weak D match, TRBD1 (6 bases). The CDR3 length is 15 residues. With 3 bases removed from V and 3 bases from J, the gap between germline ends came to 16 bases. Germline loops: CDR1 SGHDT, CDR2 YYEEEE. CDR3 DNA sequence: TGTGCCAGCAGCTGGTGGGGCAGACAGGTCTACGAGCAGTACTTC. It translates to CASSWWGRQVYEQYF.

V usage is TRBV2 and J usage is TRBJ1-1; 7 nucleotides align to TRBD1. From germline, CDR1 is SNHLY and CDR2 FYNNEI. V gave up 7 bases and J gave up 0 bases; unmatched junction bases: 8. The CDR3 loop spans 15 amino acids. CDR3 DNA: TGTGCCAGCATGAGTGACAGGGCTGTGAACACTGAAGCTTTCTTT. Encoded protein: CASMSDRAVNTEAFF.

The table lists this clone with a count of one. Sequence at one end of the junction differs from germline and may be a read error. The CDR3, as DNA: TGTGCCAGCAGCTTACGCGCGACAACAAATGAAAAACTGTTTTTT. Its translation: CASSLRATTNEKLFF. V is TRBV7-2 and J is TRBJ1-4; D is unclear. Germline V CDR1 and CDR2: SGHTA, FQGNSA. The length of the CDR3 is 15 residues.

V usage is TRBV5-6 and J usage is TRBJ1-3; D call uncertain. V dropped 4 bases and J dropped 10 bases, with 18 bases sitting between them. Per the germline V gene, CDR1 is SGHDT and CDR2 is YYEEEE. CDR3 length: 14 amino acids. The CDR3 region is CASSPIRGENTIYF. For the CDR3, the DNA is TGTGCCAGCAGCCCGATAAGAGGAGAGAATACCATATATTTT. The complete variable domain, with remaining parts taken from reference TRBV5-6 and TRBJ1-3, reads DAGVTQSPTHLIKTRGQQVTLRCSPKSGHDTVSWYQQALGQGPQFIFQYYEEEERQRGNFPDRFSGHQFPNYSSELNVNALLLGDSALYLCASSPIRGENTIYFGEGSWLTVV.

The chain has TRBV5-6 and TRBJ1-6, with D perhaps matching TRBD1 (5 bases). V was trimmed by 0 bases and J by 3 bases, leaving 13 bases between them. The CDR3 is 17 amino acids. Germline values: CDR1 SGHDT, CDR2 YYEEEE. CDR3 DNA: TGTGCCAGCAGCTTGGAGTCAGGGTCGGGCTATAATTCACCCCTCCACTTT. Protein: CASSLESGSGYNSPLHF.